These 19 T cell receptor beta chains share one sample of origin, sequenced in a study of blood T cell repertoires in COVID-19 (dated by TCRdb to the early 2020s). The protocol used for the library was the immunoSEQ multiplex PCR assay. Sourced from immuneACCESS, this table was stored by TCRdb with only in-frame sequences that have V and J called. A share of the clones is absent; for the studies checked, an unresolved V gene accounts for under half, and the remainder has no known explanation. This sample comprises under 250,000 clones, approximately 83% of them detected only once. The top ten clonotypes cover around 2.3% of the sample. Source material: peripheral blood. The receptors come from a woman aged 40-49 years with active or convalescent COVID-19.

The chain couples TRBV2 to TRBJ1-5; 8 bases align to TRBD1. With V trimmed by 4 bases and J by 4 bases, 6 bases remained unmatched. Germline assignment: CDR1 SNHLY and CDR2 FYNNEI. The CDR3 length is 15 residues. Here the CDR3 reads CASSVKTGGNQPQHF. The CDR3, as DNA: TGTGCCAGCAGTGTAAAAACAGGGGGTAATCAGCCCCAGCATTTT.

The chain is built from TRBV7-9 and TRBJ2-7; D remains unclear. The CDR3 is 14 residues long. Trimming pared 5 bases from V and 2 bases from J, leaving 13 bases between. Germline-derived CDR1 and CDR2 are SEHNR and FQNEAQ (reference sequence). CDR3 nucleotide sequence: TGTGCCAGCAGCCCCGAGGAAGTCCCCTACGAGCAGTACTTC. This encodes CASSPEEVPYEQYF.

The chain carries TRBV5-1 and TRBJ1-1; 9 nucleotides agree with TRBD1. The germline gives CDR1 SGHRS, CDR2 YFSETQ. The ends lost 4 bases at V and 10 bases at J; junction bases unmatched: 20. This CDR3 spans 17 amino acids. The CDR3 nucleotides read TGCGCCAGCAGCCCGACCTTGGGACAGGGAGGCTCAGACGGAGCTTTCTTT. This translates into CASSPTLGQGGSDGAFF.

The chain is built from TRBV5-1 and TRBJ2-5; no clear D gene. The CDR3 runs to 15 residues. With 0 bases removed from V and 0 bases from J, the gap between germline ends came to 9 bases. Germline V lookup: CDR1 SGHRS, CDR2 YFSETQ. CDR3 sequence reads: CASSLAAQNQETQYF. The CDR3 coding sequence is TGCGCCAGCAGCTTGGCAGCGCAGAACCAAGAGACCCAGTACTTC.

The rearrangement links TRBV5-1 to TRBJ1-1; possibly TRBD1 for D (6 bases). Trimming pared 3 bases from V and 1 base from J, leaving 16 bases between. In germline, CDR1 is SGHRS, CDR2 YFSETQ. The CDR3 runs 16 residues. As DNA, the CDR3 is TGCGCCAGCAGCTCTGGGGCAGACAGGAGGAACACTGAAGCTTTCTTT. This translates into CASSSGADRRNTEAFF.

The rearrangement joins TRBV2 to TRBJ1-1; D not certain. The CDR3 loop spans 14 amino acids. Germline CDR1 and CDR2: SNHLY and FYNNEI. The ends were cut back, 4 bases at V and 1 base at J, with 10 bases in the middle. The CDR3 is CASSVWRTNTEAFF. The CDR3 nucleotides are TGTGCCAGCAGTGTTTGGAGAACGAACACTGAAGCTTTCTTT.

In nucleotides, the CDR3 is TGTGCCAGCAGTCCGGATCAGCCCCAGCATTTT. This gives the protein CASSPDQPQHF. The chain is built from TRBV6-5 and TRBJ1-5; D is ambiguous. Trimming removed 5 bases at V and 5 bases at J, with 4 bases between. The CDR3 length is 11 residues. Germline CDR1 reads MNHEY; CDR2 reads SVGAGI.

The chain recombines TRBV5-1 with TRBJ1-1; 8 positions agree with TRBD1. The CDR3 consists of 16 residues. CDR1 and CDR2 from the germline V gene are SGHRS and YFSETQ. V lost 0 bases to trimming and J lost 1 base; unmatched junction nucleotides: 5. The CDR3 region is CASSLAQGAGNTEAFF. DNA for the CDR3: TGCGCCAGCAGCTTGGCTCAGGGGGCAGGGAACACTGAAGCTTTCTTT.

This chain uses TRBV5-1 with TRBJ1-6; D not resolved. Germline loops: CDR1 SGHRS, CDR2 YFSETQ. CDR3 size: 13 residues. Trimming stripped 0 bases from V and 9 bases from J, with 7 bases between. The chain's CDR3 is CASSLGLGSPLHF. The CDR3 DNA reads TGCGCCAGCAGCTTGGGACTGGGTTCACCCCTCCACTTT. Combining the CDR3 with reference TRBV5-1 and TRBJ1-6 gives the whole variable domain KAGVTQTPRYLIKTRGQQVTLSCSPISGHRSVSWYQQTPGQGLQFLFEYFSETQRNKGNFPGRFSGRQFSNSRSEMNVSTLELGDSALYLCASSLGLGSPLHFGNGTRLTVT.

The chain has TRBV19 and TRBJ1-2; TRBD1 matches at 8 bases. The length of the CDR3 is 13 residues. CDR1 is LNHDA and CDR2 is SQIVND in the germline V gene (reference sequence). V lost 6 bases to trimming and J lost 8 bases; unmatched junction nucleotides: 8. CDR3: CASRPQGAGGYTF. For the CDR3, the DNA is TGTGCCAGTAGACCTCAGGGGGCAGGAGGCTACACCTTC.

A single count supports this clone. The V and J genes are TRBV30 and TRBJ2-3, with a tentative D call TRBD2 (6 bases). Germline V CDR1 and CDR2: GTSNPN, SVGIG (reference sequence). The V end was cut by 8 bases, the J end by 1 base, with 19 bases between. The CDR3 extends over 15 amino acids. The CDR3: CATPRRGVGTDTQYF. The CDR3 DNA reads as TGTGCCACCCCCCGCCGCGGGGTGGGCACAGATACGCAGTATTTT.

The genes are TRBV9 and TRBJ2-3, with TRBD1 matching 11 bases. Germline assignment: CDR1 SGDLS and CDR2 YYNGEE. With V trimmed by 0 bases and J by 6 bases, 6 bases remained unmatched. The CDR3 has 16 amino acids. The CDR3: CASSVVGQGALDTQYF. Written as DNA, the CDR3 is TGTGCCAGCAGCGTAGTCGGACAGGGGGCGCTTGATACGCAGTATTTT.

This clone was observed a handful of times. The chain links TRBV11-2 to TRBJ2-7, with 8 bases aligning to TRBD1. V shed 5 bases, J shed 3 bases, and the junction held 9 bases outside the gene matches. Germline assignment: CDR1 SGHAT and CDR2 FQNNGV. This CDR3 is 15 amino acids long. CDR3 sequence reads: CASSAGTGDYYEQYF. Here the CDR3 DNA reads TGTGCCAGCAGCGCCGGGACAGGCGATTACTACGAGCAGTACTTC.

The chain couples TRBV7-9 to TRBJ2-1; 8 nucleotides agree with TRBD1. V lost 5 bases and J lost 5; bases outside the gene matches: 5. CDR1 SEHNR and CDR2 FQNEAQ come from the germline V gene (reference sequence). CDR3 size: 14 residues. The DNA for the CDR3 is TGTGCCAGCAGCATTACAGGGGGACACAATGAGCAGTTCTTC. It translates to CASSITGGHNEQFF. The complete variable domain, with remaining parts taken from reference TRBV7-9 and TRBJ2-1, reads DTGVSQNPRHKITKRGQNVTFRCDPISEHNRLYWYRQTLGQGPEFLTYFQNEAQLEKSRLLSDRFSAERPKGSFSTLEIQRTEQGDSAMYLCASSITGGHNEQFFGPGTRLTVL.

CDR3 loop: CASSSRDTRGIQYF. The CDR3 region has the DNA TGTGCCAGCAGCTCCCGGGACACCCGGGGCATTCAGTACTTC. The chain recombines TRBV14 with TRBJ2-4; tentative D call: TRBD1 (6 bases). Germline V gene data show CDR1 as SGHDN and CDR2 as FVKESK. There are 14 residues in the CDR3. V was trimmed by 5 bases and J by 9 bases, leaving 17 bases between them.

This rearrangement joins TRBV30 to TRBJ2-2; maybe TRBD1 (6 bases). This CDR3 contains 18 residues. CDR1 GTSNPN and CDR2 SVGIG come from the germline V gene (reference sequence). Trimming took off 2 bases at V and 3 bases at J, with 22 bases between the two ends. CDR3 protein: CAWSRDLLGGEDTGELFF. The CDR3, as DNA: TGTGCCTGGAGTCGAGATTTATTAGGGGGTGAGGACACCGGGGAGCTGTTTTTT.

The J gene is TRBJ1-2, the V gene TRBV4-1, with D perhaps matching TRBD1 (6 bases). The CDR3 is 15 amino acids. Germline V gives CDR1 MGHRA, CDR2 YSYEKL. V was cut by 5 bases and J by 0 bases, with 13 bases left in between. The CDR3 DNA sequence: TGCGCCAGCAGCTTCCGGGACATAGCTAACTATGGCTACACCTTC. It codes for CASSFRDIANYGYTF.

In nucleotides, the CDR3 is TGTGCCAGCAGCCCCGTCCTGAGCTCCTACGAGCAGTACTTC. It yields the protein CASSPVLSSYEQYF. V gene TRBV5-4 combines with J gene TRBJ2-7; no firm D call. V lost 4 bases to trimming and J lost 0 bases, with 11 bases between them. The CDR3 contains 14 residues. Germline CDR1 is SGHNT and CDR2 is YYREEE (reference sequence). The full variable domain, in which reference TRBV5-4 and TRBJ2-7 provide the parts outside the CDR3, is ETGVTQSPTHLIKTRGQQVTLRCSSQSGHNTVSWYQQALGQGPQFIFQYYREEENGRGNFPPRFSGLQFPNYSSELNVNALELDDSALYLCASSPVLSSYEQYFGPGTRLTVT.

The chain links TRBV7-9 to TRBJ2-1; TRBD2 matches 9 bases. CDR3 length: 17 amino acids. Germline values: CDR1 SEHNR, CDR2 FQNEAQ (reference sequence). J lost 4 bases, V lost 5 bases, and 12 bases had no gene match. The CDR3 sequence is CASSLLRASGTYNEQFF. CDR3 DNA sequence: TGTGCCAGCAGCCTCCTTAGGGCTAGCGGGACATACAATGAGCAGTTCTTC.